A single sample is the source of the 25 T cell receptor beta chains below, sequenced in a study of T cells after yellow fever vaccination. TCRdb re-derived calls from the 5' RACE reads in MiXCR, one entry per CDR3 protein. The table records approximately 300,000 distinct CDR3 sequences, over 8% of them present only once. Material: PBMCs, obtained on the day of the first yellow fever vaccination. The receptors derive from a man between 18 and 29 years old who received the YFV17D yellow fever vaccine.

The rearrangement links TRBV20-1 to TRBJ1-2; no definite D call. From germline, CDR1 is DFQATT and CDR2 SNEGSKA (reference sequence). V lost 0 bases and J lost 7, with 18 bases in between. The CDR3 covers 15 residues. This CDR3 reads CSARDLPINNGGYTF. The CDR3 region has the DNA TGCAGTGCTAGAGATCTCCCGATCAATAACGGTGGCTACACCTTC.

This clonotype was detected only a few times. The chain links TRBV6-2 or TRBV6-3 to TRBJ1-6; D is possibly TRBD1 (5 bases). Germline lookup yields CDR1 MNHEY and CDR2 SVGEGT. This CDR3 spans 16 amino acids. Trimming stripped 8 bases from V and 10 bases from J, with 24 bases between. CDR3 amino acids: CASGPTAGGASSPLHF. The CDR3 region has the DNA TGTGCCAGCGGCCCCACAGCCGGAGGGGCGAGCTCACCCCTCCACTTT.

The count of this clonotype is one. This chain joins TRBV19 and TRBJ2-3, with D unclear. The CDR3 is 14 residues long. The germline V and J ends were trimmed by 7 bases and 1 base, with 12 bases remaining between them. The V gene's germline CDR1 is LNHDA and CDR2 SQIVND (reference sequence). CDR3 in amino acids: CASKNDRGTDTQYF. CDR3 DNA: TGTGCCAGTAAAAACGACCGGGGCACAGATACGCAGTATTTT.

The chain uses TRBV5-4 and TRBJ2-7; D call uncertain. There are 15 residues in the CDR3. The ends were cut back, 0 bases at V and 3 bases at J, with 13 bases in the middle. In germline, CDR1 is SGHNT, CDR2 YYREEE (reference sequence). In DNA form, the CDR3 reads TGTGCCAGCAGCTTGGATGCCTCTTGGCACTACGAGCAGTACGTC. Its protein is CASSLDASWHYEQYV.

This clonotype was seen a handful of times. The genes are TRBV5-5 and TRBJ1-2; D not certain. Trimming took off 4 bases at V and 4 bases at J, with 17 bases between the two ends. CDR3 length: 15 amino acids. Germline loops: CDR1 SGHKS, CDR2 YYEKEE (reference sequence). This CDR3 is CASSPDGWAGYGYTF. In DNA form, the CDR3 reads TGTGCCAGCAGCCCGGACGGGTGGGCAGGCTATGGCTACACCTTC. The complete variable domain, with remaining parts taken from reference TRBV5-5 and TRBJ1-2, reads DAGVTQSPTHLIKTRGQQVTLRCSPISGHKSVSWYQQVLGQGPQFIFQYYEKEERGRGNFPDRFSARQFPNYSSELNVNALLLGDSALYLCASSPDGWAGYGYTFGSGTRLTVV.

This clonotype was picked up many times. The gene calls are TRBV5-1 and TRBJ2-1, with TRBD1 identical over 7 bases. Germline V gene data show CDR1 as SGHRS and CDR2 as YFSETQ. This CDR3 has 15 residues. With V trimmed by 4 bases and J by 8 bases, 12 bases remained unmatched. The CDR3 loop reads CASSLRQGASYEQFF. DNA of the CDR3: TGCGCCAGCAGCCTGCGACAGGGCGCTTCCTATGAGCAGTTCTTC.

This chain connects TRBV7-2 to TRBJ2-1; D gene ambiguous. The CDR3 has 14 residues. In germline, CDR1 is SGHTA, CDR2 FQGNSA. Trimming removed 1 base from V and 9 bases from J, with 13 bases in between. CDR3 sequence: CASSLEPLQAEQFF. DNA of the CDR3: TGTGCCAGCAGCTTAGAACCCCTGCAGGCTGAGCAGTTCTTC.

In its sample, this clonotype was seen a few times. V gene TRBV11-1 combines with J gene TRBJ2-7; D uncertain. Germline CDR1 reads SGHAT; CDR2 reads FQDESV (reference sequence). V was shortened by 2 bases and J by 3 bases, with 8 bases between the two germline ends. The CDR3 consists of 13 residues. As DNA, the CDR3 is TGTGCCAGCAGCTTACAGGCTAACTACGAGCAGTACTTC. As protein: CASSLQANYEQYF.

This clonotype was recorded many times. The chain carries TRBV4-3 and TRBJ2-5; D unclear. The CDR3 totals 13 residues. Germline loops: CDR1 LGHNA, CDR2 YSLEER. V lost 0 bases and J 5 bases, leaving 7 bases between the germline ends. DNA of the CDR3: TGCGCCAGCAGCCAAGATCCCCTCGAGACCCAGTACTTC. It encodes CASSQDPLETQYF.

The J gene is TRBJ1-2, the V gene TRBV5-1, with D possibly TRBD1 on 6 matching bases. The CDR3 totals 13 residues. The V and J ends lost 2 bases and 8 bases respectively, with 13 bases between them. Germline loops: CDR1 SGHRS, CDR2 YFSETQ. CDR3: CASSFEGGGGYTF. The CDR3 bases are TGCGCCAGCAGCTTCGAGGGGGGCGGAGGCTACACCTTC.

This sequence joins TRBV4-2 and TRBJ1-2; possibly TRBD1 for D (6 bases). The CDR3 runs to 14 residues. Trimming took off 1 base at V and 8 bases at J, with 14 bases between the two ends. Germline CDR1 LGHNA, CDR2 YNFKEQ. The CDR3 protein is CASSQGDGQTGYTF. CDR3 sequence (DNA): TGTGCCAGCAGCCAAGGCGACGGACAGACGGGCTACACCTTC.

This clonotype was observed many times. The chain has TRBV5-1 and TRBJ1-2, with a weak D call TRBD1 (5 bases). Trimming pared 3 bases from V and 7 bases from J, leaving 19 bases between. Germline assignment: CDR1 SGHRS and CDR2 YFSETQ. The CDR3 runs 15 residues. The CDR3 loop is CASSSPSGGRSGYTF. The CDR3 coding sequence is TGCGCCAGCAGCTCCCCGTCGGGGGGTAGGAGTGGCTACACCTTC.

This clonotype was counted ten times or more. The chain employs TRBV7-9 and TRBJ2-7; 7 bases are a match to TRBD1. J lost 1 base, V lost 4 bases, and 13 bases had no gene match. This CDR3 spans 17 amino acids. The germline gives CDR1 SEHNR, CDR2 FQNEAQ (reference sequence). CDR3 bases: TGTGCCAGCAGCTCGAGGGGGCGACAGGGAAGGTCCTACGAGCAGTACTTC. This sequence encodes CASSSRGRQGRSYEQYF.

This clonotype was counted between two and nine times. The chain's CDR3 is CASSPHPDRGDTEAFF. The DNA of the CDR3 is TGTGCCAGCAGTCCCCACCCGGACAGGGGAGACACTGAAGCTTTCTTT. V and J are TRBV28 and TRBJ1-1; 9 bases match TRBD1. Germline-derived CDR1 and CDR2 are MDHEN and SYDVKM. V was clipped by 5 bases and J by 3 bases; unmatched bases: 10. The CDR3 contains 16 residues.

This chain uses TRBV10-3 with TRBJ1-2, with 9 bases fitting TRBD1. CDR1 ENHRY and CDR2 SYGVKD come from the germline V gene. CDR3 size: 15 residues. J lost 2 bases, V lost 5 bases, and 6 bases had no gene match. CDR3 bases: TGTGCCATCAGTCGCCCGGGACAGGGAAACTATGGCTACACCTTC. It codes for CAISRPGQGNYGYTF.

This clonotype was detected ten times or more. V is TRBV6-2 or TRBV6-3 and J is TRBJ2-7; the match to TRBD1 covers 7 bases. This CDR3 has 12 residues. Germline CDR1 reads MNHEY; CDR2 reads SVGEGT. Trimming cost V 8 bases and J 3 bases; bases outside gene matches: 4. The CDR3 reads CASAWDSYEQYF. CDR3 in DNA: TGTGCCAGCGCTTGGGACAGCTACGAGCAGTACTTC.

This clonotype was counted a few times. The chain couples TRBV7-3 to TRBJ2-3, with a tentative D call TRBD1 (6 bases). V was shortened by 11 bases and J by 7 bases, with 13 bases between the two germline ends. CDR1 SGHTA and CDR2 FQGTGA come from the germline V gene. This CDR3 has 11 residues. The CDR3 reads CACTGPNTQYF. The CDR3 bases are TGTGCCTGCACAGGGCCGAATACGCAGTATTTT.

The chain employs TRBV5-1 and TRBJ1-3; no clear D gene. In germline, CDR1 is SGHRS, CDR2 YFSETQ. The CDR3 extends over 16 amino acids. Trimming took 4 bases from V and 0 from J, leaving 14 bases between them. The CDR3 DNA sequence: TGCGCCAGCAGCCTGACATCGTTGAGCTCTGGAAACACCATATATTTT. This gives the protein CASSLTSLSSGNTIYF.

This clonotype was recorded at least ten times. The chain has TRBV4-2 and TRBJ2-7, with TRBD1 as a possible D gene (6 bases). Trimming took 4 bases from V and 0 from J, leaving 16 bases between them. The CDR3 length is 16 residues. From germline, CDR1 is LGHNA and CDR2 YNFKEQ. The CDR3 nucleotides read TGTGCCAGCAGCCGCCTGGACAGCCCTAGCTCCTACGAGCAGTACTTC. Protein: CASSRLDSPSSYEQYF.

The CDR3 nucleotides read TGTGCCAGTAGTAGCCGGGGGAGAGAAGCTTTCTTT. It yields the protein CASSSRGREAFF. V and J are TRBV19 and TRBJ1-1; D might be TRBD1 (5 bases). Trimming took 4 bases from V and 8 from J, leaving 11 bases between them. Looked up from germline, CDR1 is LNHDA and CDR2 is SQIVND (reference sequence). The CDR3 length is 12 residues.

There are a few counts of this clonotype. V and J are TRBV7-6 and TRBJ2-5, with D possibly being TRBD1 or TRBD2 (6 bases each). V dropped 2 bases and J dropped 3 bases, with 19 bases sitting between them. Germline V CDR1 and CDR2: SGHVS, FNYEAQ. This CDR3 comprises 17 residues. The CDR3 region is CASSLSAATGAEETQYF. CDR3 coding DNA: TGTGCCAGCAGCTTATCTGCGGCGACGGGGGCTGAAGAGACCCAGTACTTC.

The V gene is TRBV20-1, the J gene TRBJ2-4, with D possibly TRBD1 on 6 matching bases. The CDR3 length is 13 residues. V lost 5 bases and J 6 bases, leaving 14 bases between the germline ends. Per the germline V gene, CDR1 is DFQATT and CDR2 is SNEGSKA (reference sequence). CDR3 protein: CSASPRTVNIQYF. The CDR3 DNA reads as TGCAGTGCTTCACCGAGGACAGTAAACATTCAGTACTTC.

This clonotype was found a few times. The chain has TRBV30 and TRBJ1-6, with D unclear. Trimming shortened V by 4 bases and J by 7 bases, and 11 bases separated the two germline ends. The CDR3 runs 13 residues. Germline V lookup: CDR1 GTSNPN, CDR2 SVGIG (reference sequence). Here the CDR3 DNA reads TGTGCCTGGAACGTGGTGATGAATTCACCCCTCCACTTT. This sequence encodes CAWNVVMNSPLHF. The full variable domain, rest sourced from reference TRBV30 and TRBJ1-6, is SQTIHQWPATLVQPVGSPLSLECTVEGTSNPNLYWYRQAAGRGLQLLFYSVGIGQISSEVPQNLSASRPQDRQFILSSKKLLLSDSGFYLCAWNVVMNSPLHFGNGTRLTVT.

This chain connects TRBV9 to TRBJ2-3; D possibly matches TRBD1 or TRBD2 (6 bases each). CDR1 is SGDLS and CDR2 is YYNGEE in the germline V gene. The CDR3 is made up of 14 amino acids. V lost 0 bases to trimming and J lost 5 bases, with 10 bases between them. CDR3 sequence (DNA): TGTGCCAGCAGCGTAGGGGGGGCGAAAGATACGCAGTATTTT. Amino acid sequence: CASSVGGAKDTQYF. Using reference TRBV9 and TRBJ2-3 for the parts outside the CDR3, the full variable domain is DSGVTQTPKHLITATGQRVTLRCSPRSGDLSVYWYQQSLDQGLQFLIQYYNGEERAKGNILERFSAQQFPDLHSELNLSSLELGDSALYFCASSVGGAKDTQYFGPGTRLTVL.

This clonotype was seen many times. J is TRBJ2-3 and V is TRBV12-3 or TRBV12-4; D gene ambiguous. The CDR3 loop spans 14 amino acids. Trimming cost V 2 bases and J 2 bases, with 8 bases left between them. The DNA for the CDR3 is TGTGCCAGCAGTTTAATGCTAGTCACAGATACGCAGTATTTT. It yields the protein CASSLMLVTDTQYF.